Each of the 5 T cell receptor beta chains below was sequenced from the same sample in a study of OX40 agonist ivuxolimab in advanced cancers. The library was made by the immunoSEQ multiplex PCR assay. In its TCRdb copy, this immuneACCESS table keeps in-frame sequences only and misses some clones. Where compared with another copy, unresolved V genes explain less than half of these, and the others have no known cause. In all, the sample holds 30,000 to 35,000 clones, and about nine tenths of those were seen once. The top ten clonotypes cover about 35% of the sample. Sequences were derived from CD4+ or CD8+ T cells sorted from blood, sampled in a trial of the OX40 agonist ivuxolimab. These TCRs come from an adult with an advanced solid tumor such as melanoma, head and neck, liver or kidney cancer.

The rearrangement uses TRBV7-6 and TRBJ2-1; 8 bases map to TRBD2. Germline V gene lookup returns CDR1 SGHVS and CDR2 FNYEAQ. The V and J ends lost 1 base and 4 bases, in that order; junction bases with no gene match: 15. The CDR3 extends over 19 amino acids. The CDR3 spells CASSLDPSPSGSVYNEQFF. The CDR3 DNA is TGTGCCAGCAGCTTAGACCCCAGTCCGAGCGGGAGTGTTTACAATGAGCAGTTCTTC. The full variable domain, in which reference TRBV7-6 and TRBJ2-1 provide the parts outside the CDR3, is GAGVSQSPRYKVTKRGQDVALRCDPISGHVSLYWYRQALGQGPEFLTYFNYEAQQDKSGLPNDRFSAERPEGSISTLTIQRTEQRDSAMYRCASSLDPSPSGSVYNEQFFGPGTRLTVL.

This chain uses TRBV14 with TRBJ1-2; 7 nucleotides match TRBD1. CDR1 SGHDN and CDR2 FVKESK come from the germline V gene. This CDR3 spans 15 amino acids. Trimming cost V 2 bases and J 6 bases; bases outside gene matches: 9. The CDR3 DNA is TGTGCCAGCAGCCAAATTTTAGGGGGCGCGGATGGCTACACCTTC. Protein sequence: CASSQILGGADGYTF.

The chain recombines TRBV29-1 with TRBJ2-2; unclear D gene. The CDR3 sequence is 12 residues long. Per the germline V gene, CDR1 is SQVTM and CDR2 is ANQGSEA. V lost 7 bases to trimming and J lost 4 bases, with 10 bases between them. Written as DNA, the CDR3 is TGCAGCGCCCACAAGATCACCGGGGAGCTGTTTTTT. Protein: CSAHKITGELFF.

V usage is TRBV19 and J usage is TRBJ1-5; weak D call: TRBD1 (5 bases). This CDR3 has 15 residues. The V end was cut by 3 bases, the J end by 0 bases, with 9 bases between. CDR1 is LNHDA, CDR2 SQIVND, per germline (reference sequence). Here the CDR3 DNA reads TGTGCCAGTAGTATTATGGGGGATAGCAATCAGCCCCAGCATTTT. Residues: CASSIMGDSNQPQHF.

The chain carries TRBV28 and TRBJ2-3; D possibly corresponds to TRBD2 (6 bases). Trimming took off 4 bases at V and 1 base at J, with 12 bases between the two ends. The CDR3 spans 15 residues. Germline CDR1 reads MDHEN; CDR2 reads SYDVKM. In nucleotides, the CDR3 is TGTGCCAGCAGTTCGCGGGATTTGCGCACAGATACGCAGTATTTT. As protein: CASSSRDLRTDTQYF.